One sample yielded the 31 T cell receptor beta chains listed below, sequenced in a study of control samples from healthy donors and cancer patients. TCRdb keeps only in-frame clones here, not all; method: immunoSEQ multiplex PCR. This repertoire shows approximately 69,000 clones, about nine tenths found once; its top ten account for approximately 5.1%. The sample comprised PBMCs. Receptor source: a man in his sixties with colorectal cancer.

J is TRBJ2-7 and V is TRBV11-2; 9 bases match TRBD2. Germline trimming cut 5 bases from V and 3 bases from J; bases unmatched to any gene: 5. The CDR3 is 14 residues long. Germline loops: CDR1 SGHAT, CDR2 FQNNGV. In DNA, the CDR3 is TGTGCCAGCAGCAGGGGACTAGCTCGCTACGAGCAGTACTTC. Translation: CASSRGLARYEQYF.

V and J are TRBV28 and TRBJ1-5, with no clear D. Germline CDR1 and CDR2: MDHEN and SYDVKM. The CDR3 has 12 amino acids. V lost 7 bases and J 9 bases, leaving 13 bases between the germline ends. The CDR3 loop is CASIKGPGPQHF. The CDR3 DNA is TGTGCCAGCATAAAGGGCCCGGGGCCCCAGCATTTT.

This chain joins TRBV6-1 and TRBJ1-2, with 11 positions matching TRBD1. V shed 4 bases, J shed 2 bases, and the junction held 6 bases outside the gene matches. Germline V gene lookup returns CDR1 MNHNS and CDR2 SASEGT. This CDR3 is built from 16 residues. CDR3 sequence: CASSVRDRGSNYGYTF. The CDR3 DNA reads as TGTGCCAGCAGTGTCCGGGACAGGGGGTCGAACTATGGCTACACCTTC.

The J gene is TRBJ2-3, the V gene TRBV4-1; tentative D call: TRBD1 (5 bases). The CDR3 length is 14 residues. The ends were cut back, 1 base at V and 6 bases at J, with 11 bases in the middle. CDR1 is MGHRA and CDR2 is YSYEKL in the germline V gene. The CDR3 DNA reads as TGCGCCAGCAGCCAAGGTTTAGGGGTTGATACGCAGTATTTT. Its protein is CASSQGLGVDTQYF.

The chain employs TRBV5-1 and TRBJ1-1; D not certain. The CDR3 spans 17 residues. CDR1 is SGHRS, CDR2 YFSETQ, per germline. Between the trimmed V and J ends, which lost 4 bases and 10 bases, there was a span of 29 bases. The CDR3 DNA is TGCGCCAGCAGCCTTCCCCCGGGTGACCGATACCTCGCGTCAGCTTTCTTT. It is translated as CASSLPPGDRYLASAFF.

The rearrangement links TRBV19 to TRBJ2-2; 7 bases are a match to TRBD1. CDR1 is LNHDA and CDR2 is SQIVND in the germline V gene (reference sequence). The CDR3 loop spans 15 amino acids. Trimming at V came to 6 bases and at J to 3 bases, leaving 7 bases not matched to a gene. CDR3 coding DNA: TGTGCCAGTAGACGACAGGGTACGGACACCGGGGAGCTGTTTTTT. Translation gives CASRRQGTDTGELFF.

The chain recombines TRBV5-6 with TRBJ2-5; 12 positions agree with TRBD1. The CDR3 has 19 residues. Trimming took 3 bases from V and 5 from J; bases not matched to a gene: 17. Looked up from germline, CDR1 is SGHDT and CDR2 is YYEEEE. Here the CDR3 reads CASSYTTGTGGAVGETQYF. DNA for the CDR3: TGTGCCAGCAGCTATACAACCGGGACAGGGGGCGCCGTAGGCGAGACCCAGTACTTC.

The chain has TRBV2 and TRBJ2-3, with 10 bases that match TRBD2. Trimming cost V 8 bases and J 4 bases; bases outside gene matches: 6. The CDR3 covers 14 residues. The germline CDR1 and CDR2 sequences are SNHLY and FYNNEI. This CDR3 is CASRASGGADTQYF. The CDR3 DNA reads TGTGCCAGCCGCGCTAGCGGGGGTGCAGATACGCAGTATTTT.

The gene calls are TRBV7-5 and TRBJ2-5; TRBD1, the table's D call, was not compared with the DNA. TRBV7-5 is shown as a pseudogene. This CDR3 has 17 amino acids. CDR3 sequence reads: CARSSRGGDRRSGVQYF. CDR3 in DNA: TGTGCCAGAAGCTCGAGGGGGGGGGACAGGCGGTCTGGGGTCCAGTACTTC.

For the CDR3, the DNA is TGTGCCAGCAGCTCAGGCCCCACTGAAGCTTTCTTT. Protein product: CASSSGPTEAFF. This chain uses TRBV11-2 with TRBJ1-1; D gene ambiguous. V lost 4 bases and J lost 4, with 7 bases in between. The CDR3 loop spans 12 amino acids. In germline, CDR1 is SGHAT, CDR2 FQNNGV.

This sequence joins TRBV11-1 and TRBJ1-1, with D uncertain. The CDR3 is 14 residues long. The V end was cut by 8 bases, the J end by 2 bases, with 15 bases between. CDR1 SGHAT and CDR2 FQDESV come from the germline V gene (reference sequence). In nucleotides, the CDR3 is TGTGCCAGCCGCCGGCGGGCGGGAAACACTGAAGCTTTCTTT. This gives the protein CASRRRAGNTEAFF.

This chain connects TRBV18 to TRBJ1-6; possible D gene TRBD1, 5 bases. The ends were cut back, 2 bases at V and 14 bases at J, with 16 bases in the middle. The CDR3 totals 14 residues. CDR1 and CDR2 (germline): KGHSH, LQKENI. DNA for the CDR3: TGTGCCAGCTCACCAGGTGGTGTACTGGGGGCCCTCCACTTT. Translating it yields CASSPGGVLGALHF.

CDR3 protein: CASSNPGTDTQYF. Here the CDR3 DNA reads TGTGCCAGTAGTAACCCGGGGACAGATACGCAGTATTTT. V gene TRBV19 combines with J gene TRBJ2-3; a possible D gene is TRBD2 (5 bases). V lost 4 bases and J lost 3, with 8 bases in between. This CDR3 is 13 amino acids long. Germline values: CDR1 LNHDA, CDR2 SQIVND (reference sequence).

CDR3 sequence (DNA): TGTGCCAGCACACGCACTCAGACAGGGGTCTATGGCTACACCTTC. Its translation: CASTRTQTGVYGYTF. V gene TRBV6-5 combines with J gene TRBJ1-2; 8 nucleotides match TRBD1. Germline V gene sequence: CDR1 MNHEY, CDR2 SVGAGI. The trim removed 7 bases at V and 4 bases at J, leaving 11 bases unmatched. The CDR3 is made up of 15 amino acids.

The V gene is TRBV9, the J gene TRBJ2-3; either TRBD1 or TRBD2 may supply D (5 bases each). The CDR3 totals 16 residues. Germline V lookup: CDR1 SGDLS, CDR2 YYNGEE. Trimming removed 4 bases from V and 3 bases from J, with 18 bases in between. CDR3 sequence: CASSPPPGLATDTQYF. The DNA for the CDR3 is TGTGCCAGCAGCCCCCCACCGGGGCTAGCAACAGATACGCAGTATTTT. The entire variable domain, with the rest obtained from reference TRBV9 and TRBJ2-3, is as follows: DSGVTQTPKHLITATGQRVTLRCSPRSGDLSVYWYQQSLDQGLQFLIQYYNGEERAKGNILERFSAQQFPDLHSELNLSSLELGDSALYFCASSPPPGLATDTQYFGPGTRLTVL.

This rearrangement joins TRBV28 to TRBJ1-1; no definite D call. The CDR3 is 15 residues long. Germline V gene lookup returns CDR1 MDHEN and CDR2 SYDVKM. V shed 2 bases and J shed 3 bases, with 13 bases lying between them. The DNA of the CDR3 is TGTGCCAGCAGTTTAGGCCCCGGCGTGTACACTGAAGCTTTCTTT. Translated: CASSLGPGVYTEAFF.

This rearrangement joins TRBV7-9 to TRBJ2-3; 7 positions agree with TRBD2. The CDR3 runs 16 residues. CDR1 is SEHNR and CDR2 is FQNEAQ in the germline V gene (reference sequence). The V and J ends lost 3 bases and 0 bases, in that order; junction bases with no gene match: 6. The CDR3 spells CASSFWRGYSTDTQYF. CDR3 bases: TGTGCCAGCAGCTTTTGGCGGGGGTACAGCACAGATACGCAGTATTTT. Variable domain in full (rest from reference TRBV7-9 and TRBJ2-3): DTGVSQNPRHKITKRGQNVTFRCDPISEHNRLYWYRQTLGQGPEFLTYFQNEAQLEKSRLLSDRFSAERPKGSFSTLEIQRTEQGDSAMYLCASSFWRGYSTDTQYFGPGTRLTVL.

This chain links TRBV6-6 with TRBJ2-1, with TRBD2 as a possible D gene (5 bases). With 6 bases removed from V and 7 bases from J, the gap between germline ends came to 19 bases. The CDR3 is 15 amino acids. The germline gives CDR1 MNHNY, CDR2 SVGAGI (reference sequence). CDR3 in DNA: TGTGCCAGCAGCACCTGGCGGGCTTCCGGAAATGAGCAGTTCTTC. It translates to CASSTWRASGNEQFF.

J is TRBJ1-1 and V is TRBV6-5; 11 bases match TRBD1. Trimming cost V 7 bases and J 4 bases; bases outside gene matches: 5. The CDR3 is 14 amino acids. The germline V gene has CDR1 MNHEY and CDR2 SVGAGI. The CDR3 region has the DNA TGTGCCAGCACCCCGGACAGGGGGCTCACTGAAGCTTTCTTT. This encodes CASTPDRGLTEAFF.

This chain joins TRBV7-8 and TRBJ2-3, with a possible D match to TRBD1 (6 bases). Trimming cost V 4 bases and J 2 bases, with 13 bases left between them. The CDR3 runs 15 residues. CDR1 and CDR2 from the germline V gene are SGHVS and FQNEAQ. The CDR3 loop reads CASSSSQGFTDTQYF. CDR3 bases: TGTGCCAGCAGCTCCTCACAGGGATTCACAGATACGCAGTATTTT.

The V gene is TRBV9, the J gene TRBJ2-1; TRBD2 matches at 13 bases. V trimming: 4 bases; J trimming: 6 bases; junction bases outside the gene matches: 7. Germline V gives CDR1 SGDLS, CDR2 YYNGEE. CDR3 length: 16 amino acids. The CDR3 DNA sequence: TGTGCCAGCAGCACAACTAGCGGGGGGGCCTTCAATGAGCAGTTCTTC. Translated: CASSTTSGGAFNEQFF.

The chain carries TRBV10-2 and TRBJ2-1, with TRBD2 matching over 12 bases. Losses at the gene ends were 7 bases for V and 7 bases for J; bases not matched to a gene: 2. The germline V gene has CDR1 WSHSY and CDR2 SAAADI. The CDR3 is 13 amino acids. Here the CDR3 reads CASTLAGGNEQFF. Written as DNA, the CDR3 is TGCGCCAGCACCCTAGCGGGGGGGAATGAGCAGTTCTTC.

The V call is TRBV10-3, the J call TRBJ1-2; 10 positions match TRBD1. J lost 7 bases, V lost 4 bases, and 3 bases had no gene match. The CDR3 has 13 residues. Looked up from germline, CDR1 is ENHRY and CDR2 is SYGVKD. CDR3 sequence (DNA): TGTGCCATCAGTGGACAGGGGGCTTTTGGCTACACCTTC. It is translated as CAISGQGAFGYTF.

This chain connects TRBV30 to TRBJ1-1, with D maybe TRBD1 (5 bases). There are 13 residues in the CDR3. Trimming shortened V by 3 bases and J by 5 bases, and 13 bases separated the two germline ends. Germline CDR1 reads GTSNPN; CDR2 reads SVGIG (reference sequence). In nucleotides, the CDR3 is TGTGCCTGGAGCTCCGGGGGGAGGACTGAAGCTTTCTTT. The encoded protein is CAWSSGGRTEAFF.

The chain recombines TRBV5-4 with TRBJ2-5, with 11 bases lining up with TRBD1. CDR3 length: 16 amino acids. CDR1 SGHNT and CDR2 YYREEE come from the germline V gene (reference sequence). J was trimmed by 1 base and V by 5 bases; bases with no gene match: 7. CDR3 protein: CASRSGTGGFQETQYF. The CDR3 bases are TGTGCCAGCAGGTCCGGGACAGGGGGGTTCCAAGAGACCCAGTACTTC.

The genes are TRBV29-1 and TRBJ2-1; 15 bases agree with TRBD2. With 7 bases clipped from V and 9 bases from J, the junction kept 4 bases outside the gene matches. The CDR3 totals 13 residues. Germline CDR1 is SQVTM and CDR2 is ANQGSEA. CDR3 nucleotides: TGCAGCGCCTGGACTAGCGGGGGGGCTGAGCAGTTCTTC. It codes for CSAWTSGGAEQFF.

This chain connects TRBV10-1 to TRBJ1-1; a weak D match, TRBD1 (6 bases). Germline-derived CDR1 and CDR2 are WNHNN and SYGVQD (reference sequence). The CDR3 totals 15 residues. V lost 2 bases and J lost 11, with 21 bases in between. CDR3 nucleotides: TGCGCCAGCAGTGAGGGCAGGGGCCGAGGCGAAGTTGCTTTCTTT. It codes for CASSEGRGRGEVAFF.

This clone is a singleton in its sample. This chain links TRBV6-5 with TRBJ1-6; tentative D call: TRBD1 (5 bases). From germline, CDR1 is MNHEY and CDR2 SVGAGI. V lost 7 bases and J 6 bases, leaving 10 bases between the germline ends. This CDR3 has 13 amino acids. CDR3 in DNA: TGTGCCAGCAAGGAGCAGGGTAATTCACCCCTCCACTTT. This translates into CASKEQGNSPLHF.

The chain links TRBV6-5 to TRBJ1-2, with D possibly matching TRBD1 (6 bases). Looked up from germline, CDR1 is MNHEY and CDR2 is SVGAGI. CDR3 length: 15 residues. The V end lost 6 bases, the J end lost 4 bases, and 18 bases lay between the germline ends. CDR3 residues: CASRPGGAAPYGYTF. CDR3 DNA sequence: TGTGCCAGCAGACCGGGGGGGGCAGCCCCCTATGGCTACACCTTC.

The chain uses TRBV12-3 or TRBV12-4 and TRBJ1-2, with 8 nucleotides matching TRBD1. Unmatched junction bases numbered 6, after V lost 7 bases and J lost 8 bases. This CDR3 is built from 12 residues. The CDR3 nucleotides read TGTGCCAGCACCTACAGGGGGAACGGCTACACCTTC. This translates into CASTYRGNGYTF.

As regards this clone: The same CDR3 can be traced to other DNA sequences in this sample. This chain links TRBV7-2 with TRBJ2-4, with D unclear. Between the trimmed V and J ends, which lost 1 base and 6 bases, there was a span of 4 bases. The CDR3 is 12 amino acids. Germline assignment: CDR1 SGHTA and CDR2 FQGNSA. CDR3: CASSLVLNIQYF. CDR3 sequence (DNA): TGTGCCAGCAGCTTAGTCCTAAACATTCAGTACTTC.